This T cell receptor (beta chain) was identified in a study of T cells in Graves' hyperthyroidism and ophthalmopathy. There were TCR beta CDR3 regions amplified from RNA transcripts. In the first-round RT-PCR of the TCR CDR3, the HTBI primer set was used. TCRdb reprocessed the multiplex PCR reads via MiXCR and lists one record per CDR3 protein. The sample lists hundreds of thousands of distinct CDR3 sequences; over 15% were seen once. CDR3 length: 17 residues. V shed 3 bases and J 0 bases; nucleotides not matched to a gene: 7. The V gene's germline CDR1 is KGHSH and CDR2 LQKENI. V usage is TRBV18 and J usage is TRBJ2-1; TRBD1 aligns across 8 bases. This TCR came from a woman under 30 with Graves' hyperthyroidism. Material for sequencing was blood. CDR3 region: CASSPFIGQGSYNEQFF. The CDR3 nucleotides read TGTGCCAGCTCACCGTTCATCGGACAGGGCTCCTACAATGAGCAGTTCTTC.